This TCR beta chain came from a study of preoperative IRX-2 immunotherapy in early breast cancer. Specified treatment: preoperative locoregional IRX-2 cytokine immunotherapy. Patients received preoperative, locoregional IRX-2 cytokine immunotherapy in a phase Ib study. This clone was recorded once. Clones were sequenced by immunoSEQ multiplex PCR, and TCRdb holds only the in-frame ones, with some missing. Among about 360 clones listed, about 85% were seen once. Material: tumor tissue, obtained before IRX-2 immunotherapy. The receptor comes from a human donor with breast cancer.

This CDR3 reads CASSQGQGDPSGANVLTF. The DNA of the CDR3 is TGTGCCAGCTCACAGGGACAGGGGGACCCCTCTGGGGCCAACGTCCTGACTTTC. The V and J genes are TRBV18 and TRBJ2-6, with 11 bases identical to TRBD1. The CDR3 covers 18 residues. Per the germline V gene, CDR1 is KGHSH and CDR2 is LQKENI. The J segment lost 0 bases and the V segment lost 4 bases, leaving 5 bases of the junction unmatched.